This T cell receptor (beta chain) was obtained from a study of blood T cell repertoires in COVID-19. Study overall: T cells, B-cell-depleted T cells, or PBMCs supplied cDNA or gDNA.

This clone was recorded only once. Sequenced by immunoSEQ multiplex PCR; TCRdb stores in-frame clones only, minus some. The sample consists of approximately 60,000 clones, over 65% of them appearing once. Losses at the gene ends were 3 bases for V and 7 bases for J; bases not matched to a gene: 8. The CDR3 is made up of 15 amino acids. Germline lookup yields CDR1 SGHTA and CDR2 FQGNSA. Enrollment of patients from Seattle took place during active infection, with longitudinal follow-up. The clonotype was recovered from a man aged 55-75 years with COVID-19, enrolled during active disease. Sequenced: peripheral blood. The V call is TRBV7-2, the J call TRBJ2-7; 11 nucleotides line up with TRBD2. The CDR3 bases are TGTGCCAGCAGCTTTCCTAGCGGGGGGAGGAATGAGCAGTACTTC. It translates to CASSFPSGGRNEQYF. Supplemented by reference TRBV7-2 and TRBJ2-7, the full variable domain reads GAGVSQSPSNKVTEKGKDVELRCDPISGHTALYWYRQSLGQGLEFLIYFQGNSAPDKSGLPSDRFSAERTGGSVSTLTIQRTQQEDSAVYLCASSFPSGGRNEQYFGPGTRLTVT.